This record concerns one T cell receptor beta chain sequence. This clone was recorded once. It has no known antigen specificity. Base qualities are not provided; no much larger clone lies one nucleotide away. The record originates from a study of immune evolution from preneoplasia to lung adenocarcinoma (dated by TCRdb to the early 2020s). Regarding the complete study: Immune contexture across lung adenocarcinoma precursors and invasive adenocarcinoma was profiled using immune gene expression, TCR sequencing and multiplex immunofluorescence. Resected precursor lesions (AAH, AIS, MIA) and invasive adenocarcinomas were each compared against paired morphologically normal lung tissue. The overall cohort was made up of 45 to 60 patients with pulmonary nodules who had surgical resection. The sample size was set by how many specimens were available, not by a prior power calculation. Class I HLA alleles were inferred from exome data with POLYSOLVER, and allele-specific HLA loss was detected with LOHHLA. The study reported that under 110 samples were used for TCR sequencing. The TCR sequencing data were obtained from 51 patients. The immune data were integrated with whole exome sequencing and methylation data obtained from the same cohort of nodules.

Patients underwent resection in Japan or China between about 2014 and 2017. Two lung cancer pathologists independently confirmed the histologic diagnosis of each case on H&E slides. FFPE tissue was used for DNA isolation with the AllPrep DNA/RNA FFPE Kit. TCR beta CDR3 regions were sequenced from DNA using the immunoSEQ hsTCRbeta Kit. Processing in the source paper ran as follows. The ImmunoSEQ Analyzer was used to analyse the TCR sequencing data. T cell clonality was defined as 1 minus Pielou's evenness computed on productive rearrangements. To measure T cell diversity, the inverse Simpson index was applied to productive templates. T cell density was TCR beta template counts normalized to usable DNA, estimated by amplifying and sequencing housekeeping genes. Two-sided Kruskal-Wallis tests were used to compare TCR metrics across histologic stages. In TCRdb, the immuneACCESS table is reduced to in-frame sequences with V and J assigned. These tables do not hold every clone; where another copy was compared, an unresolved V gene accounts for under half, and the others remain unexplained. V and J calls and clone size are as listed in that table; D and trimming were resolved from the DNA. For this sample the table gives around 2,500 clones, of which about 40% were detected only once. The biggest ten clones account for 15% to 20% of the sample.

The CDR3 has 13 amino acids, counting the end cysteine and phenylalanine. CDR3 DNA only is kept here, 39 bases in frame from base 1. Per the germline V gene (reference sequence), LNHDA is the CDR1 and SQIVND is the CDR2. V loses 0 bases of germline sequence and J loses 5 bases, and the interval between the two ends is 7 bases. Beyond this particular receptor, the publication reports: All patients were from Japan and China, so applicability to Western populations was uncertain. The findings were based on association rather than direct causation, and larger cohorts with long-term follow-up and longitudinal biopsies were deemed needed. Normal lung had the highest top T cell clone frequencies, and these frequencies appeared to fall progressively from AAH through AIS, MIA and invasive adenocarcinoma. The highest clonality was observed in normal lung, whereas higher T cell density and diversity but lower clonality appeared to be present in later-stage lesions.

Sequenced input: FFPE adjacent normal lung tissue. The rearranged chain carries TRBV19 and TRBJ1-1, with the D gene not clear enough to name. This clonotype originated in a person aged 55 to 79 with lung adenocarcinoma. The CDR3 corresponds to CASSIDQKTEAFF. The DNA reads as follows: TGTGCCAGTAGTATAGATCAGAAGACTGAAGCTTTCTTT. The reference TRBV19 and TRBJ1-1 proteins fill in what lies around the CDR3, so the full variable domain reads DGGITQSPKYLFRKEGQNVTLSCEQNLNHDAMYWYRQDPGQGLRLIYYSQIVNDFQKGDIAEGYSVSREKKESFPLTVTSAQKNPTAFYLCASSIDQKTEAFFGQGTRLTVV.